These 23 T cell receptor beta chains share one sample of origin, sequenced in a study of CD8 T cells in ankylosing spondylitis. Using its own MiXCR run on the 5' RACE reads, TCRdb lists one record per CDR3 protein. The sample includes 230,000 or so distinct CDR3 sequences, more than 20% of them seen just once. Sequenced input: blood, either unsorted or a sorted T cell fraction (not recorded which). These receptors originate from a male donor with ankylosing spondylitis or in good health (not recorded which).

This clonotype has at least ten counts. This rearrangement joins TRBV6-5 to TRBJ2-2, with D hard to call. This CDR3 comprises 13 residues. Trimming shortened V by 4 bases and J by 3 bases, and 6 bases separated the two germline ends. Germline CDR1 MNHEY, CDR2 SVGAGI. In DNA form, the CDR3 reads TGTGCCAGCAGTTTAGGACACACCGGGGAGCTGTTTTTT. The encoded protein is CASSLGHTGELFF.

This clonotype was counted between two and nine times. V usage is TRBV19 and J usage is TRBJ1-2, with D unclear. The germline CDR1 and CDR2 sequences are LNHDA and SQIVND (reference sequence). Trimming stripped 2 bases from V and 2 bases from J, with 9 bases between. The CDR3 extends over 14 amino acids. CDR3 DNA: TGTGCCAGTAGTATACCGCCGGGGAACTATGGCTACACCTTC. This translates into CASSIPPGNYGYTF.

The chain is built from TRBV10-3 and TRBJ2-1, with D unresolved. There are 11 residues in the CDR3. Trimming left V 3 bases short and J 14 bases short, with 11 bases between. The germline CDR1 and CDR2 sequences are ENHRY and SYGVKD. Here the CDR3 DNA reads TGTGCCATCAGTGATTCCGGTCGCGAGTTCTTC. It yields the protein CAISDSGREFF.

This clonotype came up a few times. The V and J genes are TRBV29-1 and TRBJ2-2; D gene uncertain. The ends were cut back, 3 bases at V and 0 bases at J, with 8 bases in the middle. Per germline, CDR1 SQVTM and CDR2 ANQGSEA. The CDR3 has 14 residues. CDR3 sequence (DNA): TGCAGCGTTGAGAAGTCAGCGAACACCGGGGAGCTGTTTTTT. Its protein product is CSVEKSANTGELFF.

The V and J genes are TRBV7-9 and TRBJ2-5, with a possible D match to TRBD2 (5 bases). V shed 0 bases and J shed 1 base, with 9 bases lying between them. Germline assignment: CDR1 SEHNR and CDR2 FQNEAQ (reference sequence). This CDR3 comprises 15 residues. This chain's CDR3 is CASSLAAGIQETQYF. In DNA, the CDR3 is TGTGCCAGCAGCTTAGCAGCCGGGATCCAAGAGACCCAGTACTTC. Combining the CDR3 with reference TRBV7-9 and TRBJ2-5 gives the whole variable domain DTGVSQNPRHKITKRGQNVTFRCDPISEHNRLYWYRQTLGQGPEFLTYFQNEAQLEKSRLLSDRFSAERPKGSFSTLEIQRTEQGDSAMYLCASSLAAGIQETQYFGPGTRLLVL.

In this sample, this clonotype turned up a few times. CDR3 amino acids: CSAPTGNQETQYF. The CDR3 coding sequence is TGCAGTGCACCTACAGGAAACCAAGAGACCCAGTACTTC. The V gene is TRBV20-1, the J gene TRBJ2-5; D is perhaps TRBD1 (5 bases). The germline V gene has CDR1 DFQATT and CDR2 SNEGSKA (reference sequence). CDR3 size: 13 residues. Trimming cost V 6 bases and J 0 bases, with 11 bases left between them.

This clonotype turned up a few times. The chain recombines TRBV6-5 with TRBJ2-7; D unresolved. Germline V gene data show CDR1 as MNHEY and CDR2 as SVGAGI. The CDR3 sequence is 15 residues long. V lost 0 bases to trimming and J lost 2 bases, with 11 bases between them. CDR3 amino acids: CASSYSLGGPYEQYF. CDR3 in DNA: TGTGCCAGCAGTTACTCGTTGGGCGGTCCCTACGAGCAGTACTTC.

This clonotype has a count of ten or more. The chain combines TRBV15 with TRBJ2-7, with D perhaps matching TRBD1 or TRBD2 (6 bases each). CDR1 is LNHNV and CDR2 is YYDKDF in the germline V gene (reference sequence). Trimming stripped 3 bases from V and 5 bases from J, with 14 bases between. The CDR3 has 14 amino acids. The CDR3 region is CATSSTARGDEQYF. The CDR3 DNA sequence: TGTGCCACCAGCAGTACAGCGAGGGGGGACGAGCAGTACTTC.

At least ten counts were recorded for this clonotype. This chain links TRBV6-1 with TRBJ1-1, with D unresolved. V was pared by 3 bases and J by 3 bases, with 11 bases between. The CDR3 totals 14 residues. Germline CDR1 MNHNS, CDR2 SASEGT. The CDR3: CASSDAEGDTEAFF. CDR3 nucleotide sequence: TGTGCCAGCAGTGATGCTGAGGGCGACACTGAAGCTTTCTTT.

The rearrangement uses TRBV20-1 and TRBJ2-5, with D unclear. The length of the CDR3 is 16 residues. Trimming shortened V by 4 bases and J by 7 bases, and 25 bases separated the two germline ends. The germline gives CDR1 DFQATT, CDR2 SNEGSKA (reference sequence). The CDR3, as DNA: TGCAGTGCTACATCAAACCCCCGTCAGGTCCGGAGGACCCAGTACTTC. Translated, it gives CSATSNPRQVRRTQYF.

The chain recombines TRBV5-1 with TRBJ2-7, with D possibly matching TRBD1 (5 bases). In germline, CDR1 is SGHRS, CDR2 YFSETQ. Trimming removed 0 bases from V and 1 base from J, with 11 bases in between. The length of the CDR3 is 15 residues. The CDR3: CASSLAGRTSYEQYF. The CDR3 nucleotides read TGCGCCAGCAGCTTGGCGGGCAGGACATCCTACGAGCAGTACTTC.

This clonotype was seen repeatedly, ten times or more. This chain uses TRBV20-1 with TRBJ2-1; 7 nucleotides align to TRBD1. Trimming at V came to 1 base and at J to 6 bases, leaving 6 bases not matched to a gene. Germline loops: CDR1 DFQATT, CDR2 SNEGSKA (reference sequence). The CDR3 is 14 amino acids. This CDR3 reads CSARVVRTGNEQFF. CDR3 sequence (DNA): TGCAGTGCTAGAGTAGTTAGGACAGGCAATGAGCAGTTCTTC.

The CDR3 loop reads CASSPPRISGPDTQYF. For the CDR3, the DNA is TGCGCCAGCAGTCCCCCAAGGATTTCGGGGCCAGATACGCAGTATTTT. V gene TRBV23-1 combines with J gene TRBJ2-3, with D possibly being TRBD1 or TRBD2 (5 bases each). TRBV23-1 is an ORF; its function is uncertain. Trimming stripped 4 bases from V and 4 bases from J, with 18 bases between. The CDR3 loop spans 16 amino acids.

This clonotype was seen repeatedly, ten times or more. This chain connects TRBV27 to TRBJ2-7; 11 positions match TRBD2. J was trimmed by 4 bases and V by 2 bases; bases with no gene match: 10. From germline, CDR1 is MNHEY and CDR2 SMNVEV (reference sequence). There are 17 residues in the CDR3. CDR3: CASSLRSSGGLPYEQYF. The DNA for the CDR3 is TGTGCCAGCAGTTTAAGGTCTAGCGGGGGGCTCCCGTACGAGCAGTACTTC.

This clonotype came up a few times. In DNA, the CDR3 is TGTGCCAGCAAACCAGCGGGGCCCTACAATGAGCAGTTCTTC. It translates to CASKPAGPYNEQFF. This chain joins TRBV12-3 or TRBV12-4 and TRBJ2-1, with TRBD2 identical over 7 bases. This CDR3 region has 14 residues. Losses at the gene ends were 7 bases for V and 2 bases for J; bases not matched to a gene: 5.

The rearrangement links TRBV3-1 to TRBJ1-2; D is possibly TRBD1 (5 bases). The germline V gene has CDR1 LGHDT and CDR2 YNNKEL (reference sequence). V lost 3 bases and J lost 7, with 9 bases in between. This CDR3 comprises 12 residues. This CDR3 is CASSQGVAGYTF. The DNA of the CDR3 is TGTGCCAGCAGCCAGGGGGTAGCTGGCTACACCTTC.

This clonotype was observed a few times. The chain links TRBV7-6 to TRBJ2-7; 7 bases line up with TRBD1. The CDR3 is 13 amino acids. Germline V gene lookup returns CDR1 SGHVS and CDR2 FNYEAQ. Unmatched junction bases numbered 7, after V lost 5 bases and J lost 6 bases. CDR3 nucleotides: TGTGCCAGCAGCCCCATGACAGGGTTCGAGCAGTACTTC. Its protein product is CASSPMTGFEQYF.

Many counts were recorded for this clonotype. The V call is TRBV7-8, the J call TRBJ2-1, with 8 bases lining up with TRBD2. This CDR3 contains 13 residues. The ends lost 2 bases at V and 14 bases at J; junction bases unmatched: 8. Germline V gene data show CDR1 as SGHVS and CDR2 as FQNEAQ. The DNA for the CDR3 is TGTGCCAGCAGCTTAAGTCTCGAGCGGGGGAAGTTCTTC. Its translation is CASSLSLERGKFF.

This clonotype showed up just a few times. The chain joins TRBV7-6 to TRBJ2-1; 11 positions agree with TRBD1. Trimming took 5 bases from V and 5 from J; bases not matched to a gene: 5. Germline assignment: CDR1 SGHVS and CDR2 FNYEAQ. The CDR3 extends over 15 amino acids. The CDR3 reads CASSLGQGAHNEQFF. In DNA, the CDR3 is TGTGCCAGCAGCCTAGGACAGGGGGCCCACAATGAGCAGTTCTTC.

The rearrangement links TRBV20-1 to TRBJ2-5, with 11 bases fitting TRBD1. The CDR3 is made up of 14 amino acids. Germline trimming cut 5 bases from V and 2 bases from J; bases unmatched to any gene: 4. CDR1 is DFQATT and CDR2 is SNEGSKA in the germline V gene (reference sequence). CDR3 in DNA: TGCAGTGCTGCGGACAGGGGGCTTCAAGAGACCCAGTACTTC. Protein sequence: CSAADRGLQETQYF.

This chain uses TRBV19 with TRBJ2-1; the match to TRBD1 covers 10 bases. Trimming removed 3 bases from V and 4 bases from J; junction bases left unmatched: 6. The CDR3 spans 16 residues. Per germline, CDR1 LNHDA and CDR2 SQIVND (reference sequence). The CDR3 region is CASSINGQGGYNEQFF. The CDR3 DNA reads as TGTGCCAGTAGTATCAACGGACAGGGGGGGTACAATGAGCAGTTCTTC.

This clonotype was recorded many times. J is TRBJ2-7 and V is TRBV6-2 or TRBV6-3; 9 bases match TRBD1. Germline CDR1 MNHEY, CDR2 SVGEGT. This CDR3 is 14 amino acids long. J lost 2 bases, V lost 6 bases, and 5 bases had no gene match. Written as DNA, the CDR3 is TGTGCCAGCAGAGAGGACAGGGGAACCTACGAGCAGTACTTC. It yields the protein CASREDRGTYEQYF.

CDR3 sequence reads: CSARIRVRDEQYF. CDR3 nucleotide sequence: TGCAGTGCTAGGATCAGGGTTCGGGACGAGCAGTACTTC. The gene calls are TRBV20-1 and TRBJ2-7, with D possibly matching TRBD1 (5 bases). The CDR3 contains 13 residues. The V and J ends lost 3 bases and 5 bases respectively, with 14 bases between them. Germline CDR1 and CDR2: DFQATT and SNEGSKA (reference sequence).